These 29 T cell receptor beta chains came from one sample sequenced in a study of T cell responses to AZD1222 COVID-19 vaccine. The protocol was immunoSEQ multiplex PCR, while the TCRdb copy is restricted to in-frame clones and leaves out a portion. The data contain about 150,000 clones, 90% of them singletons. This specimen consisted of peripheral blood, obtained on day 0 of AZD1222 vaccination. All receptors derive from an adult in good health.

This chain uses TRBV7-2 with TRBJ1-5; D might be TRBD1 (6 bases). The CDR3 is made up of 12 amino acids. Germline V gene data show CDR1 as SGHTA and CDR2 as FQGNSA. V was pared by 7 bases and J by 6 bases, with 10 bases between. CDR3 region: CASKQGGQPQHF. The CDR3 region has the DNA TGTGCCAGCAAACAAGGGGGTCAGCCCCAGCATTTT.

The chain uses TRBV19 and TRBJ1-6; 7 nucleotides match TRBD1. This CDR3 comprises 14 residues. Per the germline V gene, CDR1 is LNHDA and CDR2 is SQIVND (reference sequence). V lost 9 bases, J lost 8 bases, and 10 bases stayed unmatched. CDR3 DNA sequence: TGTGCCAGCAATTCCGGGACAGATGATTCACCCCTCCACTTT. Its translation is CASNSGTDDSPLHF.

The rearrangement joins TRBV7-9 to TRBJ1-3; perhaps TRBD1 as D (5 bases). The germline V gene encodes CDR1 SEHNR and CDR2 FQNEAQ (reference sequence). The ends were cut back, 6 bases at V and 8 bases at J, with 29 bases in the middle. This CDR3 has 18 residues. CDR3 sequence: CASSYLPEHSSGHHTIYF. The CDR3 nucleotides are TGTGCCAGCAGTTACCTACCCGAGCACTCATCAGGGCACCACACCATATATTTT.

This chain links TRBV4-1 with TRBJ1-1, with 8 bases aligning to TRBD1. The CDR3 is made up of 17 amino acids. The V segment lost 1 base and the J segment 3 bases; nucleotides outside the gene matches: 10. Germline loops: CDR1 MGHRA, CDR2 YSYEKL. The chain's CDR3 is CASSQGQGTGGDTEAFF. The CDR3 region has the DNA TGCGCCAGCAGCCAAGGTCAGGGGACAGGCGGAGACACTGAAGCTTTCTTT.

The rearrangement joins TRBV12-3 or TRBV12-4 to TRBJ1-5; D is ambiguous. The ends were cut back, 3 bases at V and 5 bases at J, with 8 bases in the middle. The CDR3 runs 13 residues. The CDR3 DNA sequence: TGTGCCAGCAGTTTGGCTAGGGATCAGCCCCAGCATTTT. Protein product: CASSLARDQPQHF.

V and J are TRBV19 and TRBJ1-1; 9 bases agree with TRBD1. Looked up from germline, CDR1 is LNHDA and CDR2 is SQIVND (reference sequence). The CDR3 has 18 residues. The ends lost 5 bases at V and 0 bases at J; junction bases unmatched: 13. CDR3 region: CASSLVRDRAGVNTEAFF. For the CDR3, the DNA is TGTGCCAGTAGTCTGGTCCGGGACAGGGCAGGGGTGAACACTGAAGCTTTCTTT.

This chain uses TRBV4-3 with TRBJ1-6, with 8 nucleotides matching TRBD1. CDR3 length equals 16 residues. Germline CDR1 and CDR2: LGHNA and YSLEER. V lost 0 bases and J lost 7; bases outside the gene matches: 5. The CDR3: CASSQDITGGNSPLHF. The CDR3 nucleotides read TGCGCCAGCAGCCAAGATATCACAGGGGGAAATTCACCCCTCCACTTT.

Details on this clone: The same CDR3 arises from other DNA sequences in this sample as well. The genes are TRBV20-1 and TRBJ1-1; D gene unclear. Germline CDR1 is DFQATT and CDR2 is SNEGSKA (reference sequence). The germline V and J ends were trimmed by 3 bases and 8 bases, with 10 bases remaining between them. The CDR3 has 11 residues. The CDR3 nucleotides read TGCAGTGCTAGGGGAGTCGGGGAAGCTTTCTTT. This translates into CSARGVGEAFF.

The chain combines TRBV6-2 or TRBV6-3 with TRBJ2-5; D may match TRBD1 or TRBD2 (5 bases each). Trimming removed 2 bases at V and 2 bases at J, with 12 bases between. The CDR3 totals 15 residues. Germline V gene sequence: CDR1 MNHEY, CDR2 SVGEGT. The CDR3 bases are TGTGCCAGCAGTTACGTTGGGGACCATCAAGAGACCCAGTACTTC. Amino acids: CASSYVGDHQETQYF.

This rearrangement joins TRBV12-3 or TRBV12-4 to TRBJ1-1, with D unclear. V gave up 5 bases and J gave up 0 bases, with 7 bases separating them. The CDR3 totals 13 residues. The CDR3 here is CASSLTVNTEAFF. The CDR3 DNA is TGTGCCAGCAGTCTGACCGTGAACACTGAAGCTTTCTTT.

The rearrangement links TRBV6-2 or TRBV6-3 to TRBJ2-1; 9 positions agree with TRBD2. Germline V gene data show CDR1 as MNHEY and CDR2 as SVGEGT. Unmatched junction bases numbered 7, after V lost 1 base and J lost 15 bases. The CDR3 extends over 13 amino acids. CDR3 residues: CASSYFLAGEGFF. The CDR3 coding sequence is TGTGCCAGCAGTTACTTCTTAGCGGGGGAGGGGTTCTTC.

This chain uses TRBV27 with TRBJ1-2; TRBD1 aligns across 8 bases. The CDR3 has 15 amino acids. Germline trimming cut 6 bases from V and 2 bases from J; bases unmatched to any gene: 8. Germline assignment: CDR1 MNHEY and CDR2 SMNVEV (reference sequence). The CDR3 sequence is CASRPTGAINYGYTF. DNA of the CDR3: TGTGCCAGCAGACCGACAGGGGCAATCAACTATGGCTACACCTTC.

For the CDR3, the DNA is TGTGCCTGGAGTGCCTTGGGGGTGGCAGATACGCAGTATTTT. It translates to CAWSALGVADTQYF. The gene calls are TRBV30 and TRBJ2-3; D is possibly TRBD1 or TRBD2 (5 bases each). The V and J ends lost 1 base and 4 bases respectively, with 12 bases between them. This CDR3 region has 14 residues. Germline CDR1 is GTSNPN and CDR2 is SVGIG (reference sequence).

This CDR3 reads CSVHPDGGVQETQYF. Written as DNA, the CDR3 is TGCAGCGTACACCCGGACGGAGGGGTCCAAGAGACCCAGTACTTC. The V call is TRBV29-1, the J call TRBJ2-5; tentative D call: TRBD2 (6 bases). The germline gives CDR1 SQVTM, CDR2 ANQGSEA. CDR3 length: 15 amino acids. Trimming shortened V by 6 bases and J by 1 base, and 18 bases separated the two germline ends.

J is TRBJ2-5 and V is TRBV6-5; D is unclear. From germline, CDR1 is MNHEY and CDR2 SVGAGI. The CDR3 totals 13 residues. Deletions cut 9 bases from V and 4 bases from J, with 15 bases between. CDR3 in DNA: TGTGCCAGTACCCCGGGTGGGCTAGAGACCCAGTACTTC. Residues: CASTPGGLETQYF.

V and J are TRBV6-2 or TRBV6-3 and TRBJ2-1; possible D gene TRBD1, 5 bases. With 2 bases removed from V and 10 bases from J, the gap between germline ends came to 12 bases. The CDR3 spans 13 residues. Looked up from germline, CDR1 is MNHEY and CDR2 is SVGEGT. This CDR3 is CASSYGSGYEQFF. The CDR3 DNA sequence: TGTGCCAGCAGTTACGGTTCAGGGTACGAGCAGTTCTTC.

The count of this clone is one. The rearrangement uses TRBV6-6 and TRBJ1-2; D ambiguous. CDR3 size: 11 residues. The V end was cut by 7 bases, the J end by 0 bases, with 3 bases between. Germline V gene data show CDR1 as MNHNY and CDR2 as SVGAGI (reference sequence). CDR3 nucleotides: TGTGCCAGCATGGCTAACTATGGCTACACCTTC. It codes for CASMANYGYTF.

V usage is TRBV5-5 and J usage is TRBJ2-7, with TRBD1 matching 9 bases. V was pared by 5 bases and J by 5 bases, with 2 bases of the junction left unmatched. CDR1 and CDR2 from the germline V gene are SGHKS and YYEKEE (reference sequence). The CDR3 extends over 12 amino acids. CDR3 sequence (DNA): TGTGCCAGCAGTAGACAGGGGGACGAGCAGTACTTC. This translates into CASSRQGDEQYF.

The chain joins TRBV4-2 to TRBJ1-1; the D gene is possibly TRBD1 (6 bases). V was shortened by 0 bases and J by 1 base, with 18 bases between the two germline ends. The germline V gene has CDR1 LGHNA and CDR2 YNFKEQ. CDR3 size: 18 residues. The CDR3 sequence is CASSQDGGGGKGNTEAFF. The CDR3 DNA reads as TGTGCCAGCAGCCAAGATGGGGGCGGGGGGAAAGGGAACACTGAAGCTTTCTTT.

The rearrangement joins TRBV11-2 to TRBJ1-5; no clear D gene. CDR1 is SGHAT and CDR2 is FQNNGV in the germline V gene. The V and J ends lost 0 bases and 7 bases respectively, with 13 bases between them. The CDR3 contains 15 residues. CDR3 coding DNA: TGTGCCAGCAGCTTAGATGTCGCAGGCACCCAGCCCCAGCATTTT. Its translation is CASSLDVAGTQPQHF. Drawing the rest from reference TRBV11-2 and TRBJ1-5, the complete variable domain is EAGVAQSPRYKIIEKRQSVAFWCNPISGHATLYWYQQILGQGPKLLIQFQNNGVVDDSQLPKDRFSAERLKGVDSTLKIQPAKLEDSAVYLCASSLDVAGTQPQHFGDGTRLSIL.

The rearrangement links TRBV2 to TRBJ2-7; D is possibly TRBD1 (5 bases). The CDR3 has 14 residues. Germline V gives CDR1 SNHLY, CDR2 FYNNEI. Trimming cost V 3 bases and J 5 bases, with 14 bases left between them. The CDR3 sequence: CASSDSRARNEQYF. The CDR3 nucleotides read TGTGCCAGCAGTGACTCCAGGGCACGGAACGAGCAGTACTTC. Drawing the rest from reference TRBV2 and TRBJ2-7, the complete variable domain is EPEVTQTPSHQVTQMGQEVILRCVPISNHLYFYWYRQILGQKVEFLVSFYNNEISEKSEIFDDQFSVERPDGSNFTLKIRSTKLEDSAMYFCASSDSRARNEQYFGPGTRLTVT.

This rearrangement joins TRBV15 to TRBJ2-7; 10 bases line up with TRBD2. V was clipped by 9 bases and J by 0 bases; unmatched bases: 5. This CDR3 spans 14 amino acids. Germline loops: CDR1 LNHNV, CDR2 YYDKDF (reference sequence). CDR3 in amino acids: CATAGTSDSYEQYF. The CDR3 coding sequence is TGTGCCACAGCCGGGACTAGCGACTCCTACGAGCAGTACTTC.

The chain uses TRBV7-2 and TRBJ1-4, with TRBD1 as a possible D gene (6 bases). This CDR3 is 15 amino acids long. Trimming cost V 5 bases and J 5 bases, with 15 bases left between them. The germline V gene has CDR1 SGHTA and CDR2 FQGNSA. This chain's CDR3 is CASSPGQGWNEKLFF. CDR3 DNA: TGTGCCAGCAGCCCCGGTCAGGGGTGGAATGAAAAACTGTTTTTT.

This sequence joins TRBV6-2 or TRBV6-3 and TRBJ2-7, with a possible D match to TRBD1 (5 bases). The CDR3 runs to 16 residues. Trimming shortened V by 2 bases and J by 2 bases, and 16 bases separated the two germline ends. In germline, CDR1 is MNHEY, CDR2 SVGEGT. This chain's CDR3 is CASSYDPPGRAYEQYF. CDR3 nucleotides: TGTGCCAGCAGTTACGACCCCCCGGGCAGGGCCTACGAGCAGTACTTC.

Remarks on this clone: Other DNA variants within this sample encode the same CDR3. This sequence joins TRBV5-4 and TRBJ2-5; a weak D match, TRBD1 (6 bases). CDR3 length: 13 residues. CDR1 is SGHNT and CDR2 is YYREEE in the germline V gene (reference sequence). The germline V and J ends were trimmed by 2 bases and 2 bases, with 7 bases remaining between them. CDR3 loop: CASSLGQQETQYF. The CDR3 region has the DNA TGTGCCAGCAGCTTAGGACAGCAAGAGACCCAGTACTTC. The full variable domain, completed using reference TRBV5-4 and TRBJ2-5, is ETGVTQSPTHLIKTRGQQVTLRCSSQSGHNTVSWYQQALGQGPQFIFQYYREEENGRGNFPPRFSGLQFPNYSSELNVNALELDDSALYLCASSLGQQETQYFGPGTRLLVL.

V and J are TRBV12-5 and TRBJ1-2, with TRBD1 matching over 10 bases. The germline V gene encodes CDR1 LGHNT and CDR2 FRNRAP. The CDR3 length is 13 residues. V trimming: 6 bases; J trimming: 8 bases; junction bases outside the gene matches: 6. The CDR3 DNA reads as TGTGCTAGTGGCCCCGGGACAGGGGACGGCTACACCTTC. Protein sequence: CASGPGTGDGYTF.

V usage is TRBV5-1 and J usage is TRBJ2-3; 7 bases line up with TRBD1. With V trimmed by 8 bases and J by 3 bases, 9 bases remained unmatched. Germline CDR1 is SGHRS and CDR2 is YFSETQ. The CDR3 runs to 14 residues. The CDR3 spells CASLRDSLTDTQYF. The CDR3 DNA reads as TGCGCCAGTCTCCGGGACAGTCTGACAGATACGCAGTATTTT.

The chain joins TRBV2 to TRBJ1-1, with D perhaps TRBD1 (6 bases). The germline V and J ends were trimmed by 4 bases and 3 bases, with 9 bases remaining between them. Germline V gene lookup returns CDR1 SNHLY and CDR2 FYNNEI. This CDR3 has 13 amino acids. Here the CDR3 DNA reads TGTGCCAGCAGTGTGGAGGGGGACACTGAAGCTTTCTTT. This codes for CASSVEGDTEAFF.

This chain links TRBV6-5 with TRBJ2-5; 10 nucleotides line up with TRBD2. This CDR3 is 14 amino acids long. Germline CDR1 MNHEY, CDR2 SVGAGI. Trimming removed 7 bases from V and 5 bases from J; junction bases left unmatched: 7. CDR3 DNA sequence: TGTGCCAGCACCAGCGGGGGGGCCCGGGAGACCCAGTACTTC. Translation: CASTSGGARETQYF.